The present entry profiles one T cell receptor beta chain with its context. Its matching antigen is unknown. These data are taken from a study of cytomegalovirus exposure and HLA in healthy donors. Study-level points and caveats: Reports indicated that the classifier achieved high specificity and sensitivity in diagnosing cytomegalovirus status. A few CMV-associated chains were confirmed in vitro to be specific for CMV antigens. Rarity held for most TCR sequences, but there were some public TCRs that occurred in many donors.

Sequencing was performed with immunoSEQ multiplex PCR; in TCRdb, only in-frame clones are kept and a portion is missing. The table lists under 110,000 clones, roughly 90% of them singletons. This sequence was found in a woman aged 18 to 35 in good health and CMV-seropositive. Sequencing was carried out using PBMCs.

The CDR3 nucleotides are TGTGCCAGTAGCAATTATGAAAAAGGGGTGTTTTTT. Translation gives CASSNYEKGVFF. The rearrangement links TRBV19 to TRBJ1-4; D possibly corresponds to TRBD1 (5 bases). Germline V lookup: CDR1 LNHDA, CDR2 SQIVND (reference sequence). With 6 bases removed from V and 15 bases from J, the gap between germline ends came to 17 bases. CDR3 length: 12 amino acids.